This passage covers 11 T cell receptor beta chains from one sample sequenced in a study of T cell changes during pregnancy in multiple sclerosis. Some clones are missing from TCRdb's copy, which holds only in-frame ones; the method was immunoSEQ multiplex PCR. In the table there are tens of thousands of clones, 90% of which are singletons. This material consisted of peripheral blood, taken in the first trimester of pregnancy. These receptors were obtained from a female donor in good health, enrolled as a control in a pregnancy study.

This chain connects TRBV4-3 to TRBJ2-1; the D gene is possibly TRBD1 (5 bases). From germline, CDR1 is LGHNA and CDR2 YSLEER. The V end lost 2 bases, the J end lost 10 bases, and 12 bases lay between the germline ends. CDR3 size: 13 residues. Written as DNA, the CDR3 is TGCGCCAGCAGCCAAATTAGGGGTAGCGAGCAGTTCTTC. Residues: CASSQIRGSEQFF.

This clone was counted only a few times. The chain is built from TRBV7-9 and TRBJ2-2; 7 bases match TRBD2. The CDR3 is 16 amino acids. With V trimmed by 5 bases and J by 4 bases, 10 bases remained unmatched. CDR1 and CDR2 (germline): SEHNR, FQNEAQ (reference sequence). CDR3 loop: CASSLKGGESTGELFF. CDR3 DNA: TGTGCCAGCAGCCTAAAGGGAGGGGAGAGCACCGGGGAGCTGTTTTTT. The whole variable domain, filled in from reference TRBV7-9 and TRBJ2-2, reads DTGVSQNPRHKITKRGQNVTFRCDPISEHNRLYWYRQTLGQGPEFLTYFQNEAQLEKSRLLSDRFSAERPKGSFSTLEIQRTEQGDSAMYLCASSLKGGESTGELFFGEGSRLTVL.

The gene calls are TRBV11-3 and TRBJ2-3; 7 bases fit TRBD2. Looked up from germline, CDR1 is SGHNT and CDR2 is YENEEA. Trimming cost V 3 bases and J 4 bases; bases outside gene matches: 4. The CDR3 loop spans 14 amino acids. The CDR3 loop reads CASSLGGYSDTQYF. For the CDR3, the DNA is TGTGCCAGCAGCTTGGGGGGGTATTCAGATACGCAGTATTTT.

The chain carries TRBV6-6 and TRBJ2-7; unclear D gene. The length of the CDR3 is 15 residues. Trimming cost V 0 bases and J 4 bases, with 13 bases left between them. CDR1 is MNHNY and CDR2 is SVGAGI in the germline V gene (reference sequence). CDR3 amino acids: CASSYSSTEKYEQYF. The CDR3 DNA reads as TGTGCCAGCAGTTACTCGAGTACGGAGAAATACGAGCAGTACTTC.

The chain couples TRBV7-9 to TRBJ2-5, with 11 bases lining up with TRBD2. With 7 bases clipped from V and 5 bases from J, the junction kept 6 bases outside the gene matches. This CDR3 comprises 14 residues. The germline gives CDR1 SEHNR, CDR2 FQNEAQ (reference sequence). The CDR3 loop reads CASTSRTSGETQYF. The CDR3 region has the DNA TGTGCCAGCACCTCCCGGACTAGCGGGGAGACCCAGTACTTC.

This clone was counted a single time. The rearrangement links TRBV7-3 to TRBJ1-1; a possible D gene is TRBD1 (5 bases). CDR1 and CDR2 (germline): SGHTA, FQGTGA. Trimming removed 2 bases at V and 1 base at J, with 8 bases between. The CDR3 runs to 14 residues. CDR3 sequence reads: CASSLGAGNTEAFF. DNA for the CDR3: TGTGCCAGCAGCTTAGGGGCAGGGAACACTGAAGCTTTCTTT.

CDR3: CASSPGQGTYEQFF. In DNA, the CDR3 is TGTGCCAGCAGCCCCGGGCAGGGGACATATGAGCAGTTCTTC. This sequence joins TRBV14 and TRBJ2-1; possible D gene TRBD1, 6 bases. CDR1 is SGHDN, CDR2 FVKESK, per germline. This CDR3 has 14 amino acids. Trimming left V 4 bases short and J 8 bases short, with 15 bases between.

Only a few counts were recorded for this clone. V is TRBV5-1 and J is TRBJ2-7; 10 bases line up with TRBD1. Germline V gene lookup returns CDR1 SGHRS and CDR2 YFSETQ. The CDR3 contains 16 residues. Trimming removed 0 bases from V and 5 bases from J; junction bases left unmatched: 8. The CDR3 sequence is CASSLEGQGVWNEQYF. The CDR3 nucleotides are TGCGCCAGCAGCTTGGAAGGACAGGGGGTGTGGAACGAGCAGTACTTC. Based on the CDR3 plus reference TRBV5-1 and TRBJ2-7, the full variable domain is KAGVTQTPRYLIKTRGQQVTLSCSPISGHRSVSWYQQTPGQGLQFLFEYFSETQRNKGNFPGRFSGRQFSNSRSEMNVSTLELGDSALYLCASSLEGQGVWNEQYFGPGTRLTVT.

This clone was observed a single time. V and J are TRBV5-1 and TRBJ1-1; TRBD1 agrees at 11 bases. The length of the CDR3 is 17 residues. Per the germline V gene, CDR1 is SGHRS and CDR2 is YFSETQ. The V and J ends lost 4 bases and 3 bases, in that order; junction bases with no gene match: 11. CDR3 residues: CASSHFGQGAGDTEAFF. The CDR3 DNA follows: TGCGCCAGCAGCCACTTCGGACAGGGGGCAGGTGACACTGAAGCTTTCTTT.

About this clone itself: The limits of the CDR3 on the DNA are not certain, so only TCRdb's listed CDR3 is given. V is TRBV6-1 and J is TRBJ1-5; TRBD1, the table's D call, lacks a check against the DNA. The CDR3 sequence runs 13 residues, both termini included. CDR1 MNHNS and CDR2 SASEGT come from the germline V gene. CDR3 loop: CASILERGRPQHF.

This clone was recorded once. The chain uses TRBV6-5 and TRBJ2-1; TRBD2 agrees at 8 bases. The CDR3 is 15 amino acids. With 5 bases clipped from V and 3 bases from J, the junction kept 6 bases outside the gene matches. Germline loops: CDR1 MNHEY, CDR2 SVGAGI. The CDR3 nucleotides are TGTGCCAGCAGTAAACCCGGGACTAGCTACAATGAGCAGTTCTTC. The encoded protein is CASSKPGTSYNEQFF.